A few counts support the clone carrying this T cell receptor beta chain. Some clones are missing from TCRdb's copy, which holds only in-frame ones; the method was immunoSEQ multiplex PCR. This table has around 360,000 clones, roughly 90% appearing once. The germline CDR1 and CDR2 sequences are SGHRS and YFSETQ. CDR3 length equals 15 residues. With 4 bases clipped from V and 4 bases from J, the junction kept 10 bases outside the gene matches. This sample was taken from a study of blood T cell repertoires in COVID-19. Overall study context: The United States, Italy and Spain supplied acute and convalescent COVID-19 samples.

The receptor's source is a woman under 40 who had recovered from COVID-19. V and J are TRBV5-1 and TRBJ1-2, with TRBD1 identical over 7 bases. Sequencing was done on a sample of PBMCs or T cells enriched from blood (not recorded which). CDR3 sequence: CASSTGTAESYGYTF. DNA for the CDR3: TGCGCCAGCAGCACAGGGACAGCAGAGAGCTATGGCTACACCTTC.